A single sample is the source of the 25 T cell receptor beta chains below, sequenced in a study of T cells in localized non-small cell lung cancer. Profiling relied on immunoSEQ multiplex PCR, and the TCRdb table lists in-frame clones only, not all of them. In the table there are approximately 23,000 clones, more than 75% of which are singletons. The sample was PBMCs, taken before any cancer treatment. These TCRs come from a man between 40 and 70 years old with stage II lung adenocarcinoma.

The gene calls are TRBV12-5 and TRBJ1-1, with D unclear. CDR1 is LGHNT, CDR2 FRNRAP, per germline. Between the trimmed V and J ends, which lost 8 bases and 0 bases, there was a span of 10 bases. The CDR3 sequence is 13 residues long. In DNA, the CDR3 is TGTGCTAGTAGGGAGGCCATGAACACTGAAGCTTTCTTT. Protein sequence: CASREAMNTEAFF.

The V call is TRBV30, the J call TRBJ1-5, with 8 bases matching TRBD1. Germline loops: CDR1 GTSNPN, CDR2 SVGIG (reference sequence). V gave up 7 bases and J gave up 2 bases; unmatched junction bases: 4. The CDR3 contains 13 residues. DNA for the CDR3: TGTGCCTTCGACAGGGGAGGCAATCAGCCCCAGCATTTT. Protein: CAFDRGGNQPQHF. The full variable domain, with the rest looked up from reference TRBV30 and TRBJ1-5, is SQTIHQWPATLVQPVGSPLSLECTVEGTSNPNLYWYRQAAGRGLQLLFYSVGIGQISSEVPQNLSASRPQDRQFILSSKKLLLSDSGFYLCAFDRGGNQPQHFGDGTRLSIL.

V and J are TRBV7-2 and TRBJ2-3; perhaps TRBD1 as D (6 bases). This CDR3 has 14 residues. The germline CDR1 and CDR2 sequences are SGHTA and FQGNSA. Trimming cost V 7 bases and J 8 bases, with 19 bases left between them. CDR3 loop: CASTQGQGLGTQYF. The CDR3 DNA follows: TGTGCCAGCACCCAGGGACAAGGCTTGGGTACGCAGTATTTT. Full variable domain (remainder filled in from reference TRBV7-2 and TRBJ2-3): GAGVSQSPSNKVTEKGKDVELRCDPISGHTALYWYRQSLGQGLEFLIYFQGNSAPDKSGLPSDRFSAERTGGSVSTLTIQRTQQEDSAVYLCASTQGQGLGTQYFGPGTRLTVL.

The chain has TRBV4-3 and TRBJ1-2; 11 nucleotides line up with TRBD1. The germline V gene has CDR1 LGHNA and CDR2 YSLEER. The CDR3 is 16 amino acids. V trimming: 4 bases; J trimming: 4 bases; junction bases outside the gene matches: 8. CDR3 sequence: CASSLGGTGGSYGYTF. The CDR3 region has the DNA TGCGCCAGCAGCCTAGGCGGGACAGGGGGATCCTATGGCTACACCTTC.

The DNA of the CDR3 is TGTGCCACCAATGGGCTGCCTAACGGGGAGCTGTTTTTT. Its protein product is CATNGLPNGELFF. The chain recombines TRBV15 with TRBJ2-2; D remains ambiguous. CDR1 LNHNV and CDR2 YYDKDF come from the germline V gene (reference sequence). The CDR3 is 13 amino acids. The ends were cut back, 7 bases at V and 7 bases at J, with 13 bases in the middle.

This sequence joins TRBV4-3 and TRBJ2-3; D uncertain. The V end lost 0 bases, the J end lost 1 base, and 5 bases lay between the germline ends. CDR1 LGHNA and CDR2 YSLEER come from the germline V gene. The CDR3 sequence is 14 residues long. CDR3 region: CASSQDGGTDTQYF. The CDR3 region has the DNA TGCGCCAGCAGCCAAGATGGAGGCACAGATACGCAGTATTTT.

The gene calls are TRBV7-9 and TRBJ2-7, with 9 bases lining up with TRBD1. This CDR3 is 14 amino acids long. Germline V CDR1 and CDR2: SEHNR, FQNEAQ (reference sequence). V was pared by 5 bases and J by 3 bases, with 5 bases of the junction left unmatched. The CDR3 sequence: CASSRPGQGYEQYF. The CDR3 bases are TGTGCCAGCAGCCGGCCGGGACAGGGCTACGAGCAGTACTTC.

This clone was found once. This chain connects TRBV5-6 to TRBJ1-4, with unresolved D. CDR3 length: 14 amino acids. Trimming took off 4 bases at V and 4 bases at J, with 11 bases between the two ends. Germline lookup yields CDR1 SGHDT and CDR2 YYEEEE. This CDR3 is CASSQGWGNEKLFF. In DNA form, the CDR3 reads TGTGCCAGCAGCCAAGGGTGGGGTAATGAAAAACTGTTTTTT.

In nucleotides, the CDR3 is TGCAGTGCTCGGGCTGGAGAGACCCAGTACTTC. Amino acids: CSARAGETQYF. The gene calls are TRBV20-1 and TRBJ2-5, with D unclear. V dropped 5 bases and J dropped 4 bases, with 8 bases sitting between them. The germline V gene encodes CDR1 DFQATT and CDR2 SNEGSKA (reference sequence). The CDR3 loop spans 11 amino acids.

The genes are TRBV19 and TRBJ2-4; D is undetermined. Between the trimmed V and J ends, which lost 5 bases and 0 bases, there was a span of 8 bases. Germline V gene sequence: CDR1 LNHDA, CDR2 SQIVND (reference sequence). The CDR3 spans 14 residues. CDR3 residues: CASSDLTAKNIQYF. CDR3 DNA sequence: TGTGCCAGTAGTGATTTGACAGCCAAAAACATTCAGTACTTC.

The chain links TRBV28 to TRBJ2-7; D is possibly TRBD2 (5 bases). The CDR3 consists of 14 residues. Trimming pared 6 bases from V and 2 bases from J, leaving 14 bases between. CDR1 MDHEN and CDR2 SYDVKM come from the germline V gene. This CDR3 reads CASSPGGVTYEQYF. The CDR3 DNA follows: TGTGCCAGCAGCCCCGGAGGCGTTACCTACGAGCAGTACTTC.

This clone was recorded only once. The chain employs TRBV5-5 and TRBJ1-5; D gene unclear. Germline V CDR1 and CDR2: SGHKS, YYEKEE (reference sequence). Trimming shortened V by 3 bases and J by 10 bases, and 17 bases separated the two germline ends. This CDR3 comprises 14 residues. The CDR3 protein is CASSYQDGSLPQHF. Written as DNA, the CDR3 is TGTGCCAGCAGCTATCAGGACGGCTCCCTTCCCCAGCATTTT.

The chain carries TRBV11-2 and TRBJ2-3, with 7 positions matching TRBD2. J was trimmed by 5 bases and V by 8 bases; bases with no gene match: 13. CDR3 size: 15 residues. Germline V gene lookup returns CDR1 SGHAT and CDR2 FQNNGV. The CDR3 coding sequence is TGTGCCAGCGCCCTTCGGCGGGAGAGGGGAGATACGCAGTATTTT. It encodes CASALRRERGDTQYF. Full variable domain (missing parts from reference TRBV11-2 and TRBJ2-3): EAGVAQSPRYKIIEKRQSVAFWCNPISGHATLYWYQQILGQGPKLLIQFQNNGVVDDSQLPKDRFSAERLKGVDSTLKIQPAKLEDSAVYLCASALRRERGDTQYFGPGTRLTVL.

The chain employs TRBV9 and TRBJ2-2; 7 nucleotides agree with TRBD2. V gave up 4 bases and J gave up 4 bases; unmatched junction bases: 7. This CDR3 has 15 amino acids. Germline assignment: CDR1 SGDLS and CDR2 YYNGEE. CDR3 DNA: TGTGCCAGCAGCCCCCGGACTAGAGGCACCGGGGAGCTGTTTTTT. Translation gives CASSPRTRGTGELFF. The variable domain in full, completed from reference TRBV9 and TRBJ2-2, reads DSGVTQTPKHLITATGQRVTLRCSPRSGDLSVYWYQQSLDQGLQFLIQYYNGEERAKGNILERFSAQQFPDLHSELNLSSLELGDSALYFCASSPRTRGTGELFFGEGSRLTVL.

This chain connects TRBV28 to TRBJ1-4; D perhaps matches TRBD1 (6 bases). The CDR3 length is 14 residues. Between the trimmed V and J ends, which lost 2 bases and 5 bases, there was a span of 9 bases. In germline, CDR1 is MDHEN, CDR2 SYDVKM. The CDR3: CASSLTQGNEKLFF. DNA of the CDR3: TGTGCCAGCAGTTTAACGCAGGGGAATGAAAAACTGTTTTTT.

This chain uses TRBV19 with TRBJ2-1; 9 bases fit TRBD2. The trim removed 6 bases at V and 9 bases at J, leaving 6 bases unmatched. CDR1 LNHDA and CDR2 SQIVND come from the germline V gene (reference sequence). This CDR3 is built from 13 residues. The DNA for the CDR3 is TGTGCCAGTAGCCGACTAGCGGTTCCTGAGCAGTTCTTC. It yields the protein CASSRLAVPEQFF.

The table lists this clone with a count of one. This chain uses TRBV5-6 with TRBJ1-1, with TRBD1 matching over 11 bases. CDR1 and CDR2 (germline): SGHDT, YYEEEE. V was clipped by 5 bases and J by 10 bases; unmatched bases: 7. The CDR3 totals 13 residues. CDR3 loop: CASSGQGARGAFF. DNA for the CDR3: TGTGCCAGCAGTGGACAGGGGGCGAGGGGAGCTTTCTTT.

This CDR3 reads CASNSQGVRQETQYF. The CDR3 DNA reads TGTGCCAGCAACTCCCAGGGGGTACGGCAAGAGACCCAGTACTTC. The J gene is TRBJ2-5, the V gene TRBV11-2, with TRBD1 matching 7 bases. This CDR3 region has 15 residues. V dropped 7 bases and J dropped 2; count of bases not matched to a gene: 10. Germline-derived CDR1 and CDR2 are SGHAT and FQNNGV.

This CDR3 reads CASSLGPEQYF. DNA for the CDR3: TGTGCCAGCAGCTTAGGGCCCGAGCAGTACTTC. The chain couples TRBV7-9 to TRBJ2-7, with D hard to call. This CDR3 is built from 11 residues. V lost 1 base to trimming and J lost 6 bases, with 4 bases between them. The germline V gene encodes CDR1 SEHNR and CDR2 FQNEAQ (reference sequence).

The rearrangement joins TRBV30 to TRBJ2-1; a possible D gene is TRBD1 (6 bases). The germline V gene has CDR1 GTSNPN and CDR2 SVGIG (reference sequence). CDR3 size: 14 residues. Trimming stripped 5 bases from V and 0 bases from J, with 11 bases between. CDR3 amino acids: CAWRPRGSYNEQFF. CDR3 sequence (DNA): TGTGCCTGGCGTCCCAGGGGCTCCTACAATGAGCAGTTCTTC.

The J gene is TRBJ2-1, the V gene TRBV5-1; perhaps TRBD2 as D (6 bases). V was trimmed by 0 bases and J by 5 bases, leaving 12 bases between them. This CDR3 is 15 amino acids long. CDR1 SGHRS and CDR2 YFSETQ come from the germline V gene. For the CDR3, the DNA is TGCGCCAGCAGCTTGGGCGGGAACGATAACAATGAGCAGTTCTTC. It translates to CASSLGGNDNNEQFF.

In its sample, this clone was seen once. This chain joins TRBV28 and TRBJ1-3; weak D call: TRBD1 (5 bases). The germline CDR1 and CDR2 sequences are MDHEN and SYDVKM. The CDR3 spans 16 residues. V was shortened by 4 bases and J by 0 bases, with 13 bases between the two germline ends. CDR3 coding DNA: TGTGCCAGCAGTTCGAACGGGGGAGGCTCTGGAAACACCATATATTTT. Its translation is CASSSNGGGSGNTIYF.

This clone has just one count. The CDR3 DNA follows: TGTGCCAGCAGTATTACAGGGAAGAAGGCTTTCTTT. Translated: CASSITGKKAFF. This chain uses TRBV6-6 with TRBJ1-1; the D gene is possibly TRBD1 (6 bases). V was cut by 5 bases and J by 11 bases, with 15 bases left in between. Germline V CDR1 and CDR2: MNHNY, SVGAGI (reference sequence). The CDR3 spans 12 residues.

The gene calls are TRBV30 and TRBJ1-4; 7 nucleotides match TRBD1. This CDR3 contains 15 residues. Germline lookup yields CDR1 GTSNPN and CDR2 SVGIG (reference sequence). Written as DNA, the CDR3 is TGTGCTTGGGCCAGGGGGGAGGCAACTAATGAAAAACTGTTTTTT. Translated, it gives CAWARGEATNEKLFF.

The gene calls are TRBV7-8 and TRBJ2-7; D may be TRBD1 (5 bases). Germline V gene data show CDR1 as SGHVS and CDR2 as FQNEAQ. With 7 bases removed from V and 2 bases from J, the gap between germline ends came to 21 bases. This CDR3 comprises 16 residues. CDR3 sequence: CASTPPGSGAAYEQYF. The CDR3 DNA reads TGTGCCAGCACCCCCCCGGGCAGTGGGGCGGCCTACGAGCAGTACTTC.